The rows below give T cell receptor beta chains drawn from one sample of a study of T cell changes during pregnancy in multiple sclerosis. Clones were read by immunoSEQ multiplex PCR, and TCRdb kept only the in-frame ones, dropping some. Of tens of thousands of clones in the sample, 90% were seen once. The starting material was CD8+ T cells from peripheral blood mononuclear cells, obtained in the first trimester of pregnancy. The source of these receptors is a female donor with multiple sclerosis, enrolled in a pregnancy study. Both conserved end residues are part of each CDR3. D genes are given only for firm matches. Some rows mark clone size as missing; the rest say once, few, many or name a class of expanded clone.

v_call	clone_size	d_call	j_call	cdr3_nt	cdr3_aa
TRBV7-2	-	TRBD2	TRBJ2-1	TGTGCCAGCAGCTTAGCCGCGGGAGGGTCTCTTGAGCAGTTCTTC	CASSLAAGGSLEQFF
TRBV10-3	-	TRBD2	TRBJ2-3	TGTGCCATCAGCCGGACTAGCAGGAGTATGGCAGATACGCAGTATTTT	CAISRTSRSMADTQYF
TRBV28	-	TRBD2	TRBJ2-1	TGTGCCAGCCTCCCTAGCGGGATTTTCGGCAATGAGCAGTTCTTC	CASLPSGIFGNEQFF
TRBV6-5	-	-	TRBJ2-5	TGTGCCAGCAGTTACGTGGAGGCGGTCGGGACCCAGTACTTC	CASSYVEAVGTQYF
TRBV13	-	-	TRBJ2-2	TGTGCCAGCAGCTCTAGGGCGACCCGGGACGGAGGGAGCACCGGGGAGCTGTTTTTT	CASSSRATRDGGSTGELFF
TRBV7-9	-	-	TRBJ1-1	TGTGCCAGCAGCTCCAACAAGGGGATGGGAAGCACTGAAGCTTTCTTT	CASSSNKGMGSTEAFF
TRBV5-4	-	-	TRBJ2-5	TGTGCCAGCAGCTTGGGACTATCCCAGACCCAGTACTTC	CASSLGLSQTQYF
TRBV6-1	-	-	TRBJ1-5	TGTGCCAGCAGTGAGGGAGGAGATTATCAGCCCCAGCATTTT	CASSEGGDYQPQHF
TRBV4-3	-	-	TRBJ1-6	TGCGCCAGCAGCCAAGATTTACCGGCAGGGATGATGGCACCCCTCCACTTT	CASSQDLPAGMMAPLHF
TRBV15	-	-	TRBJ2-7	TGTGCCACCAGCAGAGATCATGAGGGCTCCTACGAGCAGTACTTC	CATSRDHEGSYEQYF
TRBV4-1	once	-	TRBJ2-7	TGCGCCAGCAGCCAACCGGATAGCGGAAGCCGCAGTTCCGAGCAGTACTTC	CASSQPDSGSRSSEQYF
TRBV7-2	-	-	TRBJ2-7	TGTGCCAGCAGCACCTCAAAGGCGGCCAGCTACGAGCAGTACTTC	CASSTSKAASYEQYF
TRBV9	-	-	TRBJ2-2	TGTGCCAGCAGCGTCCAGATCGATGGACAGCTCACCGGGGAGCTGTTTTTT	CASSVQIDGQLTGELFF
TRBV7-8	few	-	TRBJ2-7	TGTGCCAGCAGCTTAGCCCAGGGTCCGTCCTACGAGCAGTACTTC	CASSLAQGPSYEQYF
TRBV7-2	-	TRBD2	TRBJ2-1	TGTGCCAGCAGCTTAAATGGCGGGAGCAGCCACAATGAGCAGTTCTTC	CASSLNGGSSHNEQFF
TRBV27	-	TRBD1	TRBJ2-7	TGTGCCAGCACAGGGGGTCCTTTCTACGAGCAGTACTTC	CASTGGPFYEQYF
TRBV5-6	-	-	TRBJ2-1	TGTGCCAGCAGCTGGCTTCCCTACAATGAGCAGTTCTTC	CASSWLPYNEQFF
TRBV15	-	-	TRBJ1-5	TGTGCCACCAGCAGAAGTCGTGGGGACTTGGAGCCCCAGCATTTT	CATSRSRGDLEPQHF
TRBV7-3	-	-	TRBJ2-1	TGTGCCAGCAGCCTAACAGGGAGAGCGGGATACAATGAGCAGTTCTTC	CASSLTGRAGYNEQFF
TRBV23-1	-	TRBD2	TRBJ2-3	TGCGCCAGCAGTCAATCCCCAGCGGGGGAGACCGACCTTAGCACAGATACGCAGTATTTT	CASSQSPAGETDLSTDTQYF
TRBV29-1	-	TRBD1	TRBJ1-2	TGCAGCGTCGACCCTACAGGGGAAGGTAACTATGGCTACACCTTC	CSVDPTGEGNYGYTF
TRBV28	-	-	TRBJ1-1	TGTGCCAGCAGGAGATACACTGAAGCTTTCTTT	CASRRYTEAFF
TRBV18	-	TRBD2	TRBJ2-1	TGTGCCAGCTCACACTGGGTAGCGGGAGAAAGTGAGCAGTTCTTC	CASSHWVAGESEQFF
TRBV18	-	-	TRBJ2-4	TGTGCCAGCTCACCATTAGCGAACATTCAGTACTTC	CASSPLANIQYF
TRBV6-5	-	-	TRBJ1-1	TGTGCCACTCTACAGGGGAACACTGAAGCTTTCTTT	CATLQGNTEAFF
TRBV29-1	-	TRBD1	TRBJ1-2	TGCAGCGTCGGTAATACAGGGGATCCTAACTATGGCTACACCTTC	CSVGNTGDPNYGYTF
TRBV6-4	-	TRBD2	TRBJ2-3	TGTGCCAACAGTACTAGCGGGAGCACAGATACGCAGTATTTT	CANSTSGSTDTQYF
TRBV4-1	-	TRBD2	TRBJ2-1	TGCGCCAGCAGTTTAACGGGGGGAACGAATGAGCAGTTCTTC	CASSLTGGTNEQFF
TRBV27	-	TRBD1	TRBJ2-3	TGTGCCAGCAGTTTCTCACGACAGGGGGGAGATACGCAGTATTTT	CASSFSRQGGDTQYF
TRBV19	-	TRBD2	TRBJ2-1	TGTGCCAGTAGTACGGCTAGCGGACAATACAATGAGCAGTTCTTC	CASSTASGQYNEQFF
TRBV7-8	-	TRBD2	TRBJ2-3	TGTGCCAGCAGCTTATATTCGAGCGGGAATGTGTTGACAGATACGCAGTATTTT	CASSLYSSGNVLTDTQYF
TRBV19	-	TRBD1	TRBJ2-7	TGTGCCAGTAGTGCACGGGACAGCAGCTCCTACGAGCAGTACTTC	CASSARDSSSYEQYF
TRBV28	-	-	TRBJ1-1	TGTGCCAGCAGTTTAGCAGGGCGCACTGAAGCTTTCTTT	CASSLAGRTEAFF
TRBV7-7	-	TRBD1	TRBJ2-5	TGTGCTAGCAGCGACGGGACAGGGATGGAGACCCAGTACTTC	CASSDGTGMETQYF
TRBV5-6	-	-	TRBJ2-5	TGTGCCAGCAGCTTACAGGGGGGGAGGGAGACCCAGTACTTC	CASSLQGGRETQYF
TRBV9	-	TRBD2	TRBJ2-7	TGTGCCAGCAGCCCTACCCAACTAGCGGGAGTGCATGAGCAGTACTTC	CASSPTQLAGVHEQYF
TRBV5-1	once	TRBD2	TRBJ2-5	TGCGCCAGCAGCTACTCTAGCGGGAGGAAAGAGACCCAGTACTTC	CASSYSSGRKETQYF
TRBV28	-	TRBD1	TRBJ2-7	TGTGCCAGCAGTTTCGGGGGACAGGGGGCCTACGAGCAGTACTTC	CASSFGGQGAYEQYF
TRBV29-1	-	-	TRBJ1-2	TGCAGCGTTGAGGGACTTATACATGGCTACACCTTC	CSVEGLIHGYTF
TRBV10-3	-	-	TRBJ2-1	TGTGCCATCAGTGCTCTAGTAGGAACGAACAATGAGCAGTTCTTC	CAISALVGTNNEQFF
TRBV7-9	-	-	TRBJ1-1	TGTGCCAGCAGCTTTCGGACACCCATTAACACTGAAGCTTTCTTT	CASSFRTPINTEAFF
TRBV11-2	-	-	TRBJ2-2	TGTGCCAGCAGCTTAGATCACCACAGGACCGGGGAGCTGTTTTTT	CASSLDHHRTGELFF
TRBV19	-	TRBD2	TRBJ2-5	TGTGCCAGTAGTATGGGGACTAGGGGAGGTGAGACCCAGTACTTC	CASSMGTRGGETQYF
TRBV6-5	-	-	TRBJ2-7	TGTGCCAGCAGTCCACAGGGTGGAACCTACGAGCAGTACTTC	CASSPQGGTYEQYF
TRBV7-9	-	-	TRBJ2-1	TGTGCCAGCAGCTGGCAGGGCTACAATGAGCAGTTCTTC	CASSWQGYNEQFF
TRBV11-2	few	TRBD2	TRBJ2-7	TGTGCCAGCAGCTTAGATGCCCCTGCGGGAGGGTCCCACGAGCAGTACTTC	CASSLDAPAGGSHEQYF